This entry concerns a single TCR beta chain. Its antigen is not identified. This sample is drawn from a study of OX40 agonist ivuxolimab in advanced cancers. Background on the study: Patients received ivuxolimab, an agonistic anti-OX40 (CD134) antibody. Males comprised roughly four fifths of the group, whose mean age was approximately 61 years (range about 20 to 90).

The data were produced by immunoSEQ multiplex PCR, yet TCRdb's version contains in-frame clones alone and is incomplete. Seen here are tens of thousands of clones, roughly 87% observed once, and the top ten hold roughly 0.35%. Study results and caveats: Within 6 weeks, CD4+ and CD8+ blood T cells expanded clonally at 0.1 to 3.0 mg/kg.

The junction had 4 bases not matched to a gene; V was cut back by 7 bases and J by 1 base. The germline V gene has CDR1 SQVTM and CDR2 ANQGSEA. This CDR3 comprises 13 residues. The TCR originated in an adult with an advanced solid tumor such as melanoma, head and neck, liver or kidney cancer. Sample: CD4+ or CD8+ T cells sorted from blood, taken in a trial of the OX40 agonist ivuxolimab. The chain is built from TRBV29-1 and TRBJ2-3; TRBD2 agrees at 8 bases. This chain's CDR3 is CSAGGTRTDTQYF. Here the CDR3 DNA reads TGCAGCGCGGGAGGGACCCGCACAGATACGCAGTATTTT.